The 28 T cell receptor beta chains listed next were all sequenced from one sample in a study of cytomegalovirus exposure and HLA in healthy donors. Primers for the PCR totalled 60 Vbeta and 13 Jbeta. Profiling relied on immunoSEQ multiplex PCR, and the TCRdb table lists in-frame clones only, not all of them. Of around 180,000 clones in the sample, approximately 82% were seen once. The specimen was PBMCs. The receptors were gathered from a girl under 10 years old in good health and CMV-seropositive.

This clone was seen only a few times. The chain employs TRBV5-1 and TRBJ1-1; 10 bases map to TRBD1. V dropped 0 bases and J dropped 1; count of bases not matched to a gene: 6. From germline, CDR1 is SGHRS and CDR2 YFSETQ. The CDR3 length is 17 residues. This CDR3 reads CASSLADRGLGNTEAFF. In DNA form, the CDR3 reads TGCGCCAGCAGCTTGGCAGACAGGGGGCTTGGGAACACTGAAGCTTTCTTT.

V gene TRBV5-4 combines with J gene TRBJ1-2; 11 nucleotides line up with TRBD1. The CDR3 consists of 14 residues. Losses at the gene ends were 4 bases for V and 7 bases for J; bases not matched to a gene: 6. Germline CDR1 is SGHNT and CDR2 is YYREEE (reference sequence). The CDR3 DNA reads as TGTGCCAGCAGCGGTACCGGGACAGGGGGTGGCTACACCTTC. It specifies CASSGTGTGGGYTF.

The chain links TRBV7-2 to TRBJ2-6; 10 nucleotides match TRBD1. This CDR3 has 18 residues. The germline V gene has CDR1 SGHTA and CDR2 FQGNSA. V lost 3 bases, J lost 0 bases, and 5 bases stayed unmatched. The CDR3: CASSFGDRGFSGANVLTF. As DNA, the CDR3 is TGTGCCAGCAGCTTTGGGGACAGGGGTTTCTCTGGGGCCAACGTCCTGACTTTC.

The chain uses TRBV27 and TRBJ1-5, with 8 bases fitting TRBD1. The V segment lost 3 bases and the J segment 7 bases; nucleotides outside the gene matches: 8. Germline lookup yields CDR1 MNHEY and CDR2 SMNVEV (reference sequence). CDR3 length equals 15 residues. As DNA, the CDR3 is TGTGCCAGCAGTTTTGGGCCAGGGGGCGAACAGCCCCAGCATTTT. Residues: CASSFGPGGEQPQHF.

This clone was counted once. A junction boundary mismatches the germline segment, possibly from a read error. The chain recombines TRBV29-1 with TRBJ2-1; the match to TRBD2 covers 7 bases. The CDR3 contains 19 residues. Germline CDR1 is SQVTM and CDR2 is ANQGSEA. The chain's CDR3 is CSVLDPVTSSKTLTNGQFF. The CDR3 DNA sequence: TGCAGCGTCCTGGACCCCGTGACTAGCAGCAAAACCCTAACCAATGGGCAGTTCTTC.

This sequence joins TRBV30 and TRBJ2-7, with D perhaps TRBD1 (6 bases). The CDR3 covers 13 residues. Trimming took off 7 bases at V and 1 base at J, with 14 bases between the two ends. Germline V gives CDR1 GTSNPN, CDR2 SVGIG (reference sequence). This chain's CDR3 is CAYEHRDSYEQYF. In nucleotides, the CDR3 is TGTGCCTATGAACACAGGGATTCCTACGAGCAGTACTTC.

This chain uses TRBV19 with TRBJ1-2, with TRBD1 identical over 8 bases. This CDR3 comprises 13 residues. V shed 9 bases, J shed 4 bases, and the junction held 7 bases outside the gene matches. The germline V gene encodes CDR1 LNHDA and CDR2 SQIVND (reference sequence). The CDR3: CASLFDRGYGYTF. CDR3 coding DNA: TGTGCCAGCCTTTTTGACAGGGGCTATGGCTACACCTTC. The entire variable domain, with the rest obtained from reference TRBV19 and TRBJ1-2, is as follows: DGGITQSPKYLFRKEGQNVTLSCEQNLNHDAMYWYRQDPGQGLRLIYYSQIVNDFQKGDIAEGYSVSREKKESFPLTVTSAQKNPTAFYLCASLFDRGYGYTFGSGTRLTVV.

This clone was counted a single time. This chain connects TRBV12-5 to TRBJ2-5; TRBD2 matches 8 bases. Germline CDR1 reads LGHNT; CDR2 reads FRNRAP. The V segment lost 1 base and the J segment 1 base; nucleotides outside the gene matches: 5. The CDR3 has 16 residues. CDR3 nucleotide sequence: TGTGCTAGTGGTTTGGAGGTAGCGGGGCCCCAAGAGACCCAGTACTTC. As protein: CASGLEVAGPQETQYF. Variable domain in full (rest from reference TRBV12-5 and TRBJ2-5): DARVTQTPRHKVTEMGQEVTMRCQPILGHNTVFWYRQTMMQGLELLAYFRNRAPLDDSGMPKDRFSAEMPDATLATLKIQPSEPRDSAVYFCASGLEVAGPQETQYFGPGTRLLVL.

The chain employs TRBV15 and TRBJ1-1; perhaps TRBD1 as D (6 bases). The germline gives CDR1 LNHNV, CDR2 YYDKDF (reference sequence). The CDR3 covers 15 residues. V gave up 3 bases and J gave up 2 bases, with 13 bases separating them. The CDR3, as DNA: TGTGCCACCAGCAGGGAAACAGGGTTCAACACTGAAGCTTTCTTT. The encoded protein is CATSRETGFNTEAFF.

This chain joins TRBV10-3 and TRBJ2-2; tentative D call: TRBD1 (5 bases). The germline V gene encodes CDR1 ENHRY and CDR2 SYGVKD. The ends were cut back, 6 bases at V and 2 bases at J, with 7 bases in the middle. CDR3 length: 13 amino acids. The CDR3 DNA reads TGTGCCATCAGCGACAGAAACACCGGGGAGCTGTTTTTT. The encoded protein is CAISDRNTGELFF.

This clone is a singleton in its sample. The J gene is TRBJ2-7, the V gene TRBV10-3; TRBD1 matches 7 bases. CDR1 and CDR2 (germline): ENHRY, SYGVKD. The V gene end was trimmed by 5 bases and the J gene end by 4 bases; junction bases not matched to a gene: 11. This CDR3 has 15 residues. For the CDR3, the DNA is TGTGCCATCAGTTTAACTTCAGGGGGAGAATACGAGCAGTACTTC. It codes for CAISLTSGGEYEQYF.

V is TRBV15 and J is TRBJ1-2; a weak D match, TRBD1 (5 bases). Germline CDR1 LNHNV, CDR2 YYDKDF (reference sequence). The CDR3 length is 18 residues. V lost 0 bases, J lost 7 bases, and 24 bases lay in between. CDR3 bases: TGTGCCACCAGCAGAGATGCCGGCAGGGCGGTTGGATATCCTGGCTACACCTTC. Translation: CATSRDAGRAVGYPGYTF. The full variable domain, in which reference TRBV15 and TRBJ1-2 provide the parts outside the CDR3, is DAMVIQNPRYQVTQFGKPVTLSCSQTLNHNVMYWYQQKSSQAPKLLFHYYDKDFNNEADTPDNFQSRRPNTSFCFLDIRSPGLGDTAMYLCATSRDAGRAVGYPGYTFGSGTRLTVV.

V is TRBV5-1 and J is TRBJ2-3; 7 nucleotides match TRBD2. The CDR3 has 17 residues. The ends lost 1 base at V and 0 bases at J; junction bases unmatched: 8. CDR1 is SGHRS and CDR2 is YFSETQ in the germline V gene. In nucleotides, the CDR3 is TGCGCCAGCAGCTTGAGGCCCTATAGCGGGAGCACAGATACGCAGTATTTT. It specifies CASSLRPYSGSTDTQYF.

The genes are TRBV7-8 and TRBJ2-7; 7 nucleotides line up with TRBD1. This CDR3 has 13 residues. The V segment lost 5 bases and the J segment 6 bases; nucleotides outside the gene matches: 7. Germline CDR1 and CDR2: SGHVS and FQNEAQ. CDR3 sequence (DNA): TGTGCCAGCAGCGTCCGGGACAGACGCGAGCAGTACTTC. Its translation: CASSVRDRREQYF.

Regarding this clone: The conserved phenylalanine or tryptophan normally closing the CDR3 is absent here, so this likely arose from a read error. The rearrangement uses TRBV30 and TRBJ2-2, with unresolved D. CDR3 size: 14 residues. From germline, CDR1 is GTSNPN and CDR2 SVGIG (reference sequence). V lost 1 base to trimming and J lost 7 bases, with 13 bases between them. Written as DNA, the CDR3 is TGTGCCTGGAGTGGTACACCAGCTAACGGGGAGCTGTTTCTT. Translation gives CAWSGTPANGELFL.

The CDR3 sequence: CASSPGLAASTDTQYF. The CDR3 nucleotides are TGTGCCAGCAGTCCTGGTCTAGCGGCTAGCACAGATACGCAGTATTTT. The gene calls are TRBV2 and TRBJ2-3; 7 bases are a match to TRBD2. V shed 5 bases, J shed 0 bases, and the junction held 8 bases outside the gene matches. The CDR3 is 16 residues long. Germline V gene sequence: CDR1 SNHLY, CDR2 FYNNEI.

The chain recombines TRBV14 with TRBJ1-2; TRBD1 is a possible D gene (6 bases). The CDR3 consists of 18 residues. Germline values: CDR1 SGHDN, CDR2 FVKESK. V lost 2 bases, J lost 1 base, and 20 bases lay in between. The CDR3 sequence: CASSQTRGPASLNYGYTF. The CDR3 coding sequence is TGTGCCAGCAGCCAAACCAGGGGTCCCGCAAGCCTTAACTATGGCTACACCTTC.

The chain joins TRBV5-1 to TRBJ1-1; D unresolved. CDR3 length equals 14 residues. V was pared by 4 bases and J by 1 base, with 11 bases between. CDR1 is SGHRS and CDR2 is YFSETQ in the germline V gene. The CDR3, as DNA: TGCGCCAGCAGCCTTAGATCGTCGAACACTGAAGCTTTCTTT. Translated, it gives CASSLRSSNTEAFF. The full variable domain, rest sourced from reference TRBV5-1 and TRBJ1-1, is KAGVTQTPRYLIKTRGQQVTLSCSPISGHRSVSWYQQTPGQGLQFLFEYFSETQRNKGNFPGRFSGRQFSNSRSEMNVSTLELGDSALYLCASSLRSSNTEAFFGQGTRLTVV.

The J gene is TRBJ2-5, the V gene TRBV10-3; the match to TRBD1 covers 7 bases. The CDR3 is made up of 15 amino acids. V trimming: 4 bases; J trimming: 5 bases; junction bases outside the gene matches: 10. CDR1 and CDR2 from the germline V gene are ENHRY and SYGVKD. CDR3: CAISALHTGEETQYF. In DNA, the CDR3 is TGTGCCATCAGTGCTCTCCACACAGGGGAGGAGACCCAGTACTTC.

This clone appeared a single time. This chain links TRBV10-1 with TRBJ2-1, with D unclear. V lost 4 bases to trimming and J lost 5 bases, with 15 bases between them. The CDR3 loop spans 15 amino acids. Germline V gives CDR1 WNHNN, CDR2 SYGVQD (reference sequence). CDR3 DNA: TGCGCCAGCAGTGTAACTCGACATCATCACAATGAGCAGTTCTTC. Its protein product is CASSVTRHHHNEQFF.

The V gene is TRBV7-8, the J gene TRBJ2-1; 11 positions agree with TRBD2. The length of the CDR3 is 15 residues. Losses at the gene ends were 1 base for V and 8 bases for J; bases not matched to a gene: 4. Germline CDR1 is SGHVS and CDR2 is FQNEAQ. DNA of the CDR3: TGTGCCAGCAGCTTAGGTTCTAGCGGGGGGCATGAGCAGTTCTTC. Its translation: CASSLGSSGGHEQFF.

The chain has TRBV27 and TRBJ2-7, with a tentative D call TRBD1 (5 bases). Trimming removed 3 bases at V and 1 base at J, with 13 bases between. Germline V gene sequence: CDR1 MNHEY, CDR2 SMNVEV (reference sequence). The CDR3 has 15 residues. In nucleotides, the CDR3 is TGTGCCAGCAGTTTGGAAGGGGTGGGATCCTACGAGCAGTACTTC. This sequence encodes CASSLEGVGSYEQYF.

The V and J genes are TRBV6-5 and TRBJ2-7; 8 nucleotides line up with TRBD1. The CDR3 sequence is 16 residues long. The junction had 13 bases not matched to a gene; V was cut back by 4 bases and J by 5 bases. CDR1 is MNHEY, CDR2 SVGAGI, per germline. Here the CDR3 DNA reads TGTGCCAGCAGTTCAATGAGGACAGGGAAGACCCACGAGCAGTACTTC. This codes for CASSSMRTGKTHEQYF.

The chain employs TRBV5-1 and TRBJ2-5, with 8 bases fitting TRBD2. The germline V gene has CDR1 SGHRS and CDR2 YFSETQ. The CDR3 runs to 16 residues. The V segment lost 5 bases and the J segment 5 bases; nucleotides outside the gene matches: 14. For the CDR3, the DNA is TGCGCCAGCAGATCAATGGGATTGACTAGCGTTGAGACCCAGTACTTC. Its protein is CASRSMGLTSVETQYF.

The genes are TRBV7-7 and TRBJ1-1; tentatively, D is TRBD1 (5 bases). The CDR3 loop spans 12 amino acids. Germline loops: CDR1 SSHAT, CDR2 FNYEAQ (reference sequence). CDR3 protein: CATQTAGGEAFF. The CDR3 bases are TGTGCTACCCAGACCGCCGGGGGTGAAGCTTTCTTT. The complete variable domain, with remaining parts taken from reference TRBV7-7 and TRBJ1-1, reads GAGVSQSPRYKVTKRGQDVTLRCDPISSHATLYWYQQALGQGPEFLTYFNYEAQPDKSGLPSDRFSAERPEGSISTLTIQRTEQRDSAMYRCATQTAGGEAFFGQGTRLTVV.

The V call is TRBV4-1, the J call TRBJ2-3; a possible D gene is TRBD2 (5 bases). The V gene's germline CDR1 is MGHRA and CDR2 YSYEKL. V was pared by 0 bases and J by 1 base, with 14 bases between. The CDR3 consists of 17 residues. The CDR3 bases are TGCGCCAGCAGCCAAGAAGGGTTCGGGATCGGCACAGATACGCAGTATTTT. Translation gives CASSQEGFGIGTDTQYF.

The J gene is TRBJ1-5, the V gene TRBV15; D uncertain. CDR3 length equals 15 residues. In germline, CDR1 is LNHNV, CDR2 YYDKDF (reference sequence). The V gene lost 3 bases and the J gene lost 3 bases, with 12 bases spanning the gap. CDR3: CATSSHREDNQPQHF. CDR3 nucleotides: TGTGCCACCAGCAGCCACCGGGAAGACAATCAGCCCCAGCATTTT.

The gene calls are TRBV29-1 and TRBJ2-2, with D perhaps matching TRBD1 (7 bases). CDR3 length: 17 amino acids. V lost 0 bases and J 3 bases, leaving 17 bases between the germline ends. Germline CDR1 reads SQVTM; CDR2 reads ANQGSEA. The CDR3, as DNA: TGCAGCGTTGAAGATCCATGGACAGGAGGGGACACCGGGGAGCTGTTTTTT. Translation gives CSVEDPWTGGDTGELFF.